The 9 T cell receptor beta chains below were found in one sample sequenced in a study of T cells after somatic rescue of genetic block. TCRdb's table, derived via immunoSEQ multiplex PCR, lists solely in-frame clones and lacks some. The table has more than 13,000 clones, approximately 72% seen once; the top ten hold under 25%. Sequencing was carried out using peripheral blood mononuclear cells (PBMCs). The receptors were gathered from a boy under 18.

The genes are TRBV5-1 and TRBJ2-5; D may correspond to TRBD1 or TRBD2 (5 bases each). The better agreement between TRBJ2-7 and the DNA end casts doubt on the J call. CDR3 length: 15 amino acids. The V gene's germline CDR1 is SGHRS and CDR2 YFSETQ. The DNA for the CDR3 is TGCGCCAGCAGCTTGGCCGGGACGTTTCCGTACGAGCAGTACTTC. It encodes CASSLAGTFPYEQYF.

V gene TRBV18 combines with J gene TRBJ2-7; D is tentatively TRBD1 or TRBD2 (5 bases each). Germline CDR1 and CDR2: KGHSH and LQKENI. Trimming took off 6 bases at V and 0 bases at J, with 18 bases between the two ends. This CDR3 region has 16 residues. The CDR3 loop reads CASSHTHGANSYEQYF. The CDR3 region has the DNA TGTGCCAGCTCCCACACCCACGGGGCTAACTCCTACGAGCAGTACTTC.

V usage is TRBV18 and J usage is TRBJ1-5, with 7 bases lining up with TRBD1. Germline assignment: CDR1 KGHSH and CDR2 LQKENI. Trimming at V came to 3 bases and at J to 6 bases, leaving 5 bases not matched to a gene. The CDR3 extends over 14 amino acids. The CDR3 DNA follows: TGTGCCAGCTCACCGATTAAGGGGGCTCAGCCCCAGCATTTT. Translation: CASSPIKGAQPQHF.

To note about this clone: One junction end disagrees with the germline gene, perhaps due to a read error. The chain combines TRBV5-1 with TRBJ2-7, with 7 bases that match TRBD2. CDR3 length equals 16 residues. Germline CDR1 SGHRS, CDR2 YFSETQ. The CDR3 bases are TGCGCCAGCAACTTGGCTCCCAGCGGGGAGTCCTACGAGCAGTACTTC. It translates to CASNLAPSGESYEQYF.

The chain is built from TRBV9 and TRBJ2-7, with D perhaps given as TRBD1 or TRBD2 (5 bases each). From germline, CDR1 is SGDLS and CDR2 YYNGEE. The CDR3 is made up of 18 amino acids. The ends were cut back, 0 bases at V and 4 bases at J, with 23 bases in the middle. The CDR3 sequence is CASSVGLPYGTDPYEQYF. Here the CDR3 DNA reads TGTGCCAGCAGCGTAGGGCTCCCCTACGGGACGGATCCTTACGAGCAGTACTTC.

This clone was picked up one time. The rearrangement uses TRBV6-5 and TRBJ1-2, with D hard to call. This CDR3 has 13 amino acids. Germline V gives CDR1 MNHEY, CDR2 SVGAGI. Trimming pared 6 bases from V and 4 bases from J, leaving 12 bases between. The CDR3 bases are TGTGCCAGCAGACCCGACCGTTTCTATGGCTACACCTTC. This encodes CASRPDRFYGYTF.

The V call is TRBV5-6, the J call TRBJ2-1, with 8 nucleotides matching TRBD2. CDR3 length: 15 residues. J gave up 6 bases and V 2 bases, and 7 bases lay outside the gene matches. Germline values: CDR1 SGHDT, CDR2 YYEEEE. DNA of the CDR3: TGTGCCAGCAGCTTCTGGCGGGGGGTCAGCAATGAGCAGTTCTTC. Its protein product is CASSFWRGVSNEQFF.

J is TRBJ1-3 and V is TRBV6-6; a possible D gene is TRBD1 (6 bases). Trimming removed 2 bases from V and 4 bases from J, with 15 bases in between. Per germline, CDR1 MNHNY and CDR2 SVGAGI (reference sequence). The CDR3 extends over 16 amino acids. CDR3 residues: CASSYRQELTGNTIYF. The CDR3 DNA reads TGTGCCAGCAGTTACAGACAGGAACTAACAGGAAACACCATATATTTT.

The chain couples TRBV28 to TRBJ2-4; D gene unclear. This CDR3 comprises 15 residues. V gave up 5 bases and J gave up 0 bases, with 11 bases separating them. CDR1 MDHEN and CDR2 SYDVKM come from the germline V gene. As DNA, the CDR3 is TGTGCCAGCAGTGCCCCCGGGCTAGCCAAAAACATTCAGTACTTC. This gives the protein CASSAPGLAKNIQYF. Combining the CDR3 with reference TRBV28 and TRBJ2-4 gives the whole variable domain DVKVTQSSRYLVKRTGEKVFLECVQDMDHENMFWYRQDPGLGLRLIYFSYDVKMKEKGDIPEGYSVSREKKERFSLILESASTNQTSMYLCASSAPGLAKNIQYFGAGTRLSVL.